This entry lists 30 T cell receptor beta chains sequenced from one sample in a study of blood T cells in healthy people across ages. Sample-barcoded 5' priming and a J-beta primer mix drove a second PCR of roughly 7 to 11 cycles. From the 5' RACE reads, TCRdb called clonotypes with MiXCR, one entry per CDR3 protein. The repertoire holds about 1 million distinct CDR3 sequences, less than 50% seen once, with 15% to 20% in the top ten. Material: blood. All receptors come from an older woman in good health.

This clonotype was recorded a few times. The chain uses TRBV6-5 and TRBJ2-7; 10 nucleotides align to TRBD2. CDR1 is MNHEY, CDR2 SVGAGI, per germline. J was trimmed by 3 bases and V by 6 bases; bases with no gene match: 11. The CDR3 is 16 amino acids. The CDR3 loop reads CASRRQTSGIGYEQYF. For the CDR3, the DNA is TGTGCCAGCAGACGCCAAACTAGCGGGATAGGCTACGAGCAGTACTTC.

This clonotype was picked up many times. This sequence joins TRBV4-1 and TRBJ2-7; a possible D gene is TRBD1 (6 bases). Germline CDR1 is MGHRA and CDR2 is YSYEKL. The V end lost 1 base, the J end lost 0 bases, and 7 bases lay between the germline ends. The CDR3 is 14 residues long. The CDR3 nucleotides are TGCGCCAGCAGCCAAGGACAGGACTCCTACGAGCAGTACTTC. Its translation is CASSQGQDSYEQYF.

This CDR3 is CSVWAPGNIQYF. CDR3 coding DNA: TGCAGCGTTTGGGCCCCGGGAAACATTCAGTACTTC. This rearrangement joins TRBV29-1 to TRBJ2-4; D not resolved. The CDR3 spans 12 residues. V was clipped by 5 bases and J by 6 bases, with 11 bases between them. Germline CDR1 reads SQVTM; CDR2 reads ANQGSEA.

This clonotype has only a few counts. The rearrangement links TRBV10-3 to TRBJ2-7; D gene unclear. Germline CDR1 ENHRY, CDR2 SYGVKD. This CDR3 has 14 residues. V lost 5 bases, J lost 3 bases, and 14 bases lay in between. The CDR3 protein is CAISSGPANYEQYF. The CDR3 DNA reads as TGTGCCATCAGTAGTGGGCCAGCGAACTACGAGCAGTACTTC.

This clonotype has a handful of counts. CDR3 sequence: CASSPRQGLNTEAFF. In nucleotides, the CDR3 is TGTGCCAGCAGCCCCCGACAGGGGTTGAACACTGAAGCTTTCTTT. The gene calls are TRBV14 and TRBJ1-1; TRBD1 matches at 8 bases. V lost 4 bases and J lost 0; bases outside the gene matches: 4. Germline V gives CDR1 SGHDN, CDR2 FVKESK. This CDR3 region has 15 residues.

This clonotype has just a few counts. The gene calls are TRBV6-5 and TRBJ1-1; D not resolved. Deletions cut 8 bases from V and 7 bases from J, with 8 bases between. The CDR3 extends over 10 amino acids. Germline CDR1 MNHEY, CDR2 SVGAGI. The DNA of the CDR3 is TGTGCCAGCGTAGGCAGTGAAGCTTTCTTT. It specifies CASVGSEAFF.

This clonotype has a handful of counts. The rearrangement joins TRBV7-8 to TRBJ2-7, with 9 bases identical to TRBD1. Germline V CDR1 and CDR2: SGHVS, FQNEAQ. CDR3 length equals 16 residues. V gave up 0 bases and J gave up 2 bases; unmatched junction bases: 5. The CDR3 region has the DNA TGTGCCAGCAGCTTAGCGGGACAGGGTTTCCCCTACGAGCAGTACTTC. Encoded protein: CASSLAGQGFPYEQYF. Combining the CDR3 with reference TRBV7-8 and TRBJ2-7 gives the whole variable domain GAGVSQSPRYKVAKRGQDVALRCDPISGHVSLFWYQQALGQGPEFLTYFQNEAQLDKSGLPSDRFFAERPEGSVSTLKIQRTQQEDSAVYLCASSLAGQGFPYEQYFGPGTRLTVT.

This clonotype was counted a few times. As DNA, the CDR3 is TGCAGCGTTGATAGTATAGAGGGGGCAGATACGCAGTATTTT. Protein product: CSVDSIEGADTQYF. This rearrangement joins TRBV29-1 to TRBJ2-3; perhaps TRBD1 as D (6 bases). The V gene lost 3 bases and the J gene lost 4 bases, with 14 bases spanning the gap. There are 14 residues in the CDR3. The germline V gene encodes CDR1 SQVTM and CDR2 ANQGSEA.

This clonotype was seen only a few times. This chain joins TRBV11-1 and TRBJ2-5; 8 bases line up with TRBD2. CDR3 length: 14 amino acids. V was clipped by 5 bases and J by 4 bases; unmatched bases: 6. From germline, CDR1 is SGHAT and CDR2 FQDESV (reference sequence). The CDR3 loop is CASSKAAGGETQYF. DNA of the CDR3: TGTGCCAGCAGCAAGGCGGCGGGGGGAGAGACCCAGTACTTC.

The J gene is TRBJ2-6, the V gene TRBV6-1; D is possibly TRBD1 or TRBD2 (5 bases each). V lost 6 bases and J lost 0, with 21 bases in between. There are 19 residues in the CDR3. The germline gives CDR1 MNHNS, CDR2 SASEGT. DNA of the CDR3: TGTGCCAGCAGGAAATGGACTCCGGGACGAACCTCTGGGGCCAACGTCCTGACTTTC. It specifies CASRKWTPGRTSGANVLTF.

J is TRBJ2-1 and V is TRBV7-9, with 8 bases fitting TRBD2. Germline-derived CDR1 and CDR2 are SEHNR and FQNEAQ (reference sequence). V shed 5 bases, J shed 7 bases, and the junction held 13 bases outside the gene matches. The CDR3 contains 16 residues. The CDR3 here is CASSPLADPMGNEQFF. The CDR3 nucleotides read TGTGCCAGCAGCCCACTAGCGGACCCGATGGGAAATGAGCAGTTCTTC.

This clonotype was observed a handful of times. The chain links TRBV20-1 to TRBJ2-3; no reliable D call. The germline V gene encodes CDR1 DFQATT and CDR2 SNEGSKA (reference sequence). CDR3 length: 12 amino acids. Trimming took off 0 bases at V and 14 bases at J, with 15 bases between the two ends. The CDR3 loop reads CSARDRAAQTYF. CDR3 nucleotides: TGCAGTGCTAGAGATAGGGCCGCCCAGACGTATTTT.

The gene calls are TRBV20-1 and TRBJ2-1; 12 bases fit TRBD2. With 3 bases clipped from V and 4 bases from J, the junction kept 7 bases outside the gene matches. The germline V gene encodes CDR1 DFQATT and CDR2 SNEGSKA (reference sequence). This CDR3 region has 16 residues. The DNA for the CDR3 is TGCAGTGCTAGTTTCCTAGCGGGAGGGCTGTACAATGAGCAGTTCTTC. Translated, it gives CSASFLAGGLYNEQFF.

This rearrangement joins TRBV4-1 to TRBJ2-7; 9 bases map to TRBD2. CDR3 length equals 15 residues. Germline CDR1 is MGHRA and CDR2 is YSYEKL. Trimming cost V 0 bases and J 3 bases; bases outside gene matches: 3. The CDR3 sequence is CASSQELSGSYEQYF. The CDR3 DNA follows: TGCGCCAGCAGCCAAGAGCTTAGCGGGAGCTACGAGCAGTACTTC.

This chain connects TRBV27 to TRBJ2-1, with D tentatively TRBD2 (5 bases). The CDR3 is 13 amino acids. With 7 bases removed from V and 4 bases from J, the gap between germline ends came to 11 bases. Germline-derived CDR1 and CDR2 are MNHEY and SMNVEV (reference sequence). In nucleotides, the CDR3 is TGTGCCAGCACCCGGGATCCATACAATGAGCAGTTCTTC. Residues: CASTRDPYNEQFF.

This chain uses TRBV5-1 with TRBJ2-1; 7 bases map to TRBD2. V lost 4 bases and J lost 8; bases outside the gene matches: 12. In germline, CDR1 is SGHRS, CDR2 YFSETQ. The CDR3 extends over 15 amino acids. The DNA for the CDR3 is TGCGCCAGCAGCATACCTAGCGGAAACCTGGATGAGCAGTTCTTC. Translating gives CASSIPSGNLDEQFF.

V gene TRBV2 combines with J gene TRBJ2-1; D may match TRBD1 or TRBD2 (8 bases each). V was trimmed by 6 bases and J by 2 bases, leaving 20 bases between them. Germline V CDR1 and CDR2: SNHLY, FYNNEI. This CDR3 has 17 amino acids. The CDR3 reads CASRYDRGSGTYNEQFF. The CDR3 nucleotides are TGTGCCAGCAGGTACGACAGGGGTAGCGGGACCTACAATGAGCAGTTCTTC.

This clonotype was detected many times. The chain carries TRBV20-1 and TRBJ2-5; TRBD1 agrees at 9 bases. The germline V gene has CDR1 DFQATT and CDR2 SNEGSKA (reference sequence). This CDR3 has 15 residues. Losses at the gene ends were 4 bases for V and 4 bases for J; bases not matched to a gene: 10. CDR3 residues: CSANPLGQGIETQYF. CDR3 coding DNA: TGCAGTGCTAATCCACTGGGACAGGGAATAGAGACCCAGTACTTC.

The rearrangement joins TRBV20-1 to TRBJ2-1; tentative D call: TRBD1 (5 bases). Trimming took 6 bases from V and 6 from J, leaving 12 bases between them. This CDR3 contains 12 residues. Germline loops: CDR1 DFQATT, CDR2 SNEGSKA (reference sequence). CDR3 sequence reads: CSAPDKGNEQFF. The DNA of the CDR3 is TGCAGTGCGCCGGACAAGGGCAATGAGCAGTTCTTC.

On this clonotype itself: One base away lies a much larger clone, so this may be a sequencing read error. This rearrangement joins TRBV10-3 to TRBJ2-7; 8 nucleotides align to TRBD2. Germline V lookup: CDR1 ENHRY, CDR2 SYGVKD. This CDR3 is built from 14 residues. The CDR3 here is CAVSRRAGVDEQYF. The DNA of the CDR3 is TGTGCCGTCAGTCGTCGAGCGGGAGTTGACGAGCAGTACTTC.

The V and J genes are TRBV6-1 and TRBJ1-2, with D unclear. CDR1 is MNHNS, CDR2 SASEGT, per germline. The CDR3 runs 13 residues. V was clipped by 1 base and J by 7 bases, with 10 bases between them. The CDR3 bases are TGTGCCAGCAGTGAAGTCGGGTTCGCTGGCTACACCTTC. Translation: CASSEVGFAGYTF.

The rearrangement joins TRBV14 to TRBJ2-5; tentatively, D is TRBD2 (5 bases). The CDR3 contains 14 residues. CDR1 and CDR2 (germline): SGHDN, FVKESK. Trimming took off 4 bases at V and 3 bases at J, with 12 bases between the two ends. The CDR3 DNA sequence: TGTGCCAGCAGCCCATGGGGAGTGGAAGAGACCCAGTACTTC. Translation: CASSPWGVEETQYF. The complete variable domain, with remaining parts taken from reference TRBV14 and TRBJ2-5, reads EAGVTQFPSHSVIEKGQTVTLRCDPISGHDNLYWYRRVMGKEIKFLLHFVKESKQDESGMPNNRFLAERTGGTYSTLKVQPAELEDSGVYFCASSPWGVEETQYFGPGTRLLVL.

The chain recombines TRBV27 with TRBJ1-5; D is ambiguous. V lost 2 bases and J 11 bases, leaving 13 bases between the germline ends. Germline assignment: CDR1 MNHEY and CDR2 SMNVEV (reference sequence). The CDR3 contains 13 residues. CDR3 amino acids: CASSLRAHRAQHF. CDR3 in DNA: TGTGCCAGCAGTTTAAGGGCTCATAGAGCCCAGCATTTT.

This clonotype was counted between two and nine times. Here the CDR3 reads CASTPTGIRTDTQYF. CDR3 coding DNA: TGTGCCAGCACCCCAACAGGGATTCGCACAGATACGCAGTATTTT. The J gene is TRBJ2-3, the V gene TRBV12-3 or TRBV12-4, with a tentative D call TRBD1 (6 bases). This CDR3 is built from 15 residues. The V end lost 7 bases, the J end lost 1 base, and 15 bases lay between the germline ends.

This clonotype was counted a single time. The chain carries TRBV20-1 and TRBJ2-7, with 8 bases identical to TRBD1. Germline values: CDR1 DFQATT, CDR2 SNEGSKA (reference sequence). CDR3 length: 14 residues. V was clipped by 4 bases and J by 5 bases; unmatched bases: 10. CDR3 in amino acids: CSAKGTGGRDEQYF. As DNA, the CDR3 is TGCAGTGCTAAAGGAACAGGGGGAAGGGACGAGCAGTACTTC.

This clonotype has a handful of counts. The chain recombines TRBV20-1 with TRBJ2-1, with TRBD2 matching 9 bases. In germline, CDR1 is DFQATT, CDR2 SNEGSKA (reference sequence). V shed 6 bases, J shed 8 bases, and the junction held 8 bases outside the gene matches. CDR3 size: 13 residues. The CDR3 sequence is CSATGTSRHEQFF. As DNA, the CDR3 is TGCAGTGCCACCGGGACTAGCCGCCATGAGCAGTTCTTC.

V gene TRBV29-1 combines with J gene TRBJ2-7; D ambiguous. This CDR3 has 13 amino acids. The V end was cut by 6 bases, the J end by 2 bases, with 14 bases between. Germline loops: CDR1 SQVTM, CDR2 ANQGSEA. CDR3 DNA: TGCAGCGTCCGTTCGTTAGCCCCCTACGAGCAGTACTTC. This encodes CSVRSLAPYEQYF.

The table lists this clonotype with a few counts. The chain employs TRBV14 and TRBJ2-7; D not resolved. From germline, CDR1 is SGHDN and CDR2 FVKESK. This CDR3 comprises 12 residues. Trimming took 3 bases from V and 4 from J, leaving 7 bases between them. The CDR3 nucleotides read TGTGCCAGCAGCCAGAAGTGGTACGAGCAGTACTTC. Its protein product is CASSQKWYEQYF.

The table lists this clonotype with a few counts. The chain employs TRBV20-1 and TRBJ2-1, with 12 bases that match TRBD2. Germline V gene lookup returns CDR1 DFQATT and CDR2 SNEGSKA (reference sequence). V dropped 1 base and J dropped 10; count of bases not matched to a gene: 5. This CDR3 is 14 amino acids long. DNA for the CDR3: TGCAGTGCTAGAGCCGGACTAGCGGGATTGGAGCAGTTCTTC. This encodes CSARAGLAGLEQFF.

The chain combines TRBV21-1 with TRBJ2-1; the table calls TRBD2, which could not be checked here. TRBV21-1 is a pseudogene locus. The CDR3 sequence is 17 residues long. The CDR3 loop reads CASSNRPGAGSYNEQFF. CDR3 coding DNA: TGTGCCAGCAGCAACAGGCCCGGGGCCGGCTCCTACAATGAGCAGTTCTTC.